These 32 T cell receptor beta chains were sequenced from one sample in a study of CD8+ T cells in alopecia areata. RNA, once extracted, was reverse transcribed into cDNA for use as the sequencing template. Profiling relied on immunoSEQ multiplex PCR, and the TCRdb table lists in-frame clones only, not all of them. The data show some 110,000 clones, with 50% to 75% seen just once and 25% to 30% held by the top ten. Specified treatment: oral pan-JAK inhibitor, 5-10 mg twice daily. The specimen was CD8+ T cells sorted from blood, collected at week 4, from a patient treated with tofacitinib. These receptors originate from a human donor with alopecia areata.

The V call is TRBV5-1, the J call TRBJ2-7; a possible D gene is TRBD1 (6 bases). CDR1 is SGHRS and CDR2 is YFSETQ in the germline V gene. Trimming removed 0 bases from V and 4 bases from J, with 14 bases in between. The CDR3 totals 15 residues. The CDR3 DNA sequence: TGCGCCAGCAGCTTGGAGGCAGGGGATATGTACGAGCAGTACTTC. It specifies CASSLEAGDMYEQYF.

V gene TRBV6-5 combines with J gene TRBJ2-1, with 8 bases lining up with TRBD2. The CDR3 extends over 15 amino acids. With V trimmed by 6 bases and J by 5 bases, 9 bases remained unmatched. Germline assignment: CDR1 MNHEY and CDR2 SVGAGI. The chain's CDR3 is CASSLLAGGNNEQFF. CDR3 nucleotide sequence: TGTGCCAGCAGCCTCCTTGCGGGGGGCAACAATGAGCAGTTCTTC.

The chain uses TRBV29-1 and TRBJ2-7, with D hard to call. V was cut by 4 bases and J by 0 bases, with 13 bases left in between. This CDR3 contains 14 residues. Looked up from germline, CDR1 is SQVTM and CDR2 is ANQGSEA. The CDR3 region has the DNA TGCAGCGTTGTGGGCCAGAACTCCTCCTACGAGCAGTACTTC. As protein: CSVVGQNSSYEQYF.

The chain recombines TRBV30 with TRBJ2-3; TRBD2 is a possible D gene (5 bases). The CDR3 sequence is 14 residues long. V was trimmed by 2 bases and J by 0 bases, leaving 9 bases between them. Germline loops: CDR1 GTSNPN, CDR2 SVGIG (reference sequence). The CDR3 coding sequence is TGTGCCTGGAGTTCCGGGGTTAGCACAGATACGCAGTATTTT. It encodes CAWSSGVSTDTQYF.

The rearrangement uses TRBV27 and TRBJ2-3, with D possibly matching TRBD2 (5 bases). The ends were cut back, 7 bases at V and 1 base at J, with 15 bases in the middle. Germline V CDR1 and CDR2: MNHEY, SMNVEV (reference sequence). This CDR3 has 15 amino acids. In DNA form, the CDR3 reads TGTGCCAGCACCTCCGGAGGCCTCCGCACAGATACGCAGTATTTT. Protein product: CASTSGGLRTDTQYF.

The V call is TRBV28, the J call TRBJ2-4, with no clear D. Trimming removed 7 bases from V and 5 bases from J, with 9 bases in between. Germline assignment: CDR1 MDHEN and CDR2 SYDVKM. The CDR3 has 12 residues. The CDR3 loop reads CASNGVENIQYF. The CDR3 nucleotides read TGTGCCAGCAATGGGGTCGAAAACATTCAGTACTTC. Full variable domain (missing parts from reference TRBV28 and TRBJ2-4): DVKVTQSSRYLVKRTGEKVFLECVQDMDHENMFWYRQDPGLGLRLIYFSYDVKMKEKGDIPEGYSVSREKKERFSLILESASTNQTSMYLCASNGVENIQYFGAGTRLSVL.

The V gene is TRBV23-1, the J gene TRBJ1-5; D is unresolved. TRBV23-1 is an ORF, and what it does is uncertain. The CDR3 loop spans 14 amino acids. The V gene lost 2 bases and the J gene lost 1 base, with 6 bases spanning the gap. The CDR3 sequence: CASSQTPSNQPQHF. The CDR3 nucleotides are TGCGCCAGCAGTCAAACCCCGAGCAATCAGCCCCAGCATTTT.

V and J are TRBV2 and TRBJ2-7; a weak D match, TRBD2 (5 bases). This CDR3 has 12 residues. Germline CDR1 SNHLY, CDR2 FYNNEI. Trimming took off 7 bases at V and 2 bases at J, with 9 bases between the two ends. The CDR3 coding sequence is TGTGCCAGCAAGGGAGAACCCTACGAGCAGTACTTC. Translation: CASKGEPYEQYF.

The chain couples TRBV4-2 to TRBJ2-1, with 9 bases lining up with TRBD2. CDR1 and CDR2 from the germline V gene are LGHNA and YNFKEQ. The CDR3 consists of 16 residues. With V trimmed by 0 bases and J by 6 bases, 6 bases remained unmatched. The CDR3 region has the DNA TGTGCCAGCAGCCAAGACGCCAGCGGGGGGTCCAATGAGCAGTTCTTC. Translating gives CASSQDASGGSNEQFF.

This chain joins TRBV5-6 and TRBJ2-7; TRBD1 or TRBD2 may be the D gene (5 bases each). The CDR3 totals 14 residues. V dropped 2 bases and J dropped 2 bases, with 11 bases sitting between them. Germline V gene lookup returns CDR1 SGHDT and CDR2 YYEEEE. This CDR3 is CASSFYRDPYEQYF. Here the CDR3 DNA reads TGTGCCAGCAGCTTCTACCGGGACCCCTACGAGCAGTACTTC.

This clone was detected a few times. The rearrangement links TRBV18 to TRBJ1-5; no definite D call. The CDR3 sequence is 14 residues long. Trimming stripped 3 bases from V and 5 bases from J, with 11 bases between. Per the germline V gene, CDR1 is KGHSH and CDR2 is LQKENI. CDR3 sequence (DNA): TGTGCCAGCTCACCTAAAAGAGCTCATCAGCCCCAGCATTTT. The encoded protein is CASSPKRAHQPQHF.

The sample holds a few counts of this clone. The rearrangement uses TRBV6-1 and TRBJ2-5; D is undetermined. Germline V gene sequence: CDR1 MNHNS, CDR2 SASEGT. The CDR3 has 14 amino acids. Trimming removed 1 base at V and 2 bases at J, with 8 bases between. The CDR3 region is CASSEGEAQETQYF. CDR3 coding DNA: TGTGCCAGCAGTGAAGGCGAAGCGCAAGAGACCCAGTACTTC.

The rearrangement uses TRBV15 and TRBJ2-1; D is unresolved. The CDR3 is made up of 15 amino acids. Trimming shortened V by 1 base and J by 0 bases, and 7 bases separated the two germline ends. Germline CDR1 and CDR2: LNHNV and YYDKDF (reference sequence). Written as DNA, the CDR3 is TGTGCCACCAGCAGAGGACGAGACTCCTACAATGAGCAGTTCTTC. Amino acid sequence: CATSRGRDSYNEQFF.

The chain links TRBV29-1 to TRBJ2-7; D ambiguous. CDR1 is SQVTM and CDR2 is ANQGSEA in the germline V gene. This CDR3 spans 18 amino acids. The germline V and J ends were trimmed by 6 bases and 0 bases, with 27 bases remaining between them. The CDR3 reads CSVPMISRMNKISYEQYF. The CDR3 DNA sequence: TGCAGCGTCCCGATGATTTCGCGCATGAACAAGATCTCCTACGAGCAGTACTTC.

J is TRBJ1-2 and V is TRBV30; the D is unclear. The CDR3 totals 12 residues. The V end lost 5 bases, the J end lost 3 bases, and 10 bases lay between the germline ends. CDR1 GTSNPN and CDR2 SVGIG come from the germline V gene (reference sequence). This chain's CDR3 is CAWGEGYYGYTF. The CDR3 DNA is TGTGCCTGGGGTGAAGGGTACTATGGCTACACCTTC.

The rearrangement uses TRBV29-1 and TRBJ2-5; no definite D call. V shed 6 bases and J shed 5 bases, with 4 bases lying between them. The CDR3 consists of 9 residues. Germline CDR1 is SQVTM and CDR2 is ANQGSEA. The CDR3 reads CSVVETQYF. The CDR3 nucleotides read TGCAGCGTCGTGGAGACCCAGTACTTC.

This chain joins TRBV4-3 and TRBJ1-2, with D hard to call. This CDR3 spans 19 amino acids. V shed 0 bases and J shed 6 bases, with 26 bases lying between them. The V gene's germline CDR1 is LGHNA and CDR2 YSLEER. CDR3 sequence (DNA): TGCGCCAGCAGCCAAGATACGGCCGTTATAACCCCTCTCGTTGATGGCTACACCTTC. It specifies CASSQDTAVITPLVDGYTF.

This chain uses TRBV9 with TRBJ2-1; 7 nucleotides match TRBD1. Looked up from germline, CDR1 is SGDLS and CDR2 is YYNGEE. The trim removed 0 bases at V and 6 bases at J, leaving 3 bases unmatched. The CDR3 sequence is 14 residues long. The CDR3 DNA is TGTGCCAGCAGCGTAGGGACAGGAATCAATGAGCAGTTCTTC. Its translation is CASSVGTGINEQFF.

A few counts support this clone. The V call is TRBV7-8, the J call TRBJ1-4; D uncertain. The CDR3 covers 17 residues. Trimming took off 5 bases at V and 11 bases at J, with 27 bases between the two ends. Germline V gene data show CDR1 as SGHVS and CDR2 as FQNEAQ. Here the CDR3 DNA reads TGTGCCAGCAGCCCCTATGAGGGCATCAGTCCCGGGAGTAAACTGTTTTTT. As protein: CASSPYEGISPGSKLFF.

The chain employs TRBV9 and TRBJ2-2, with D possibly being TRBD1 (5 bases). CDR3 length equals 13 residues. Between the trimmed V and J ends, which lost 4 bases and 5 bases, there was a span of 9 bases. Germline CDR1 is SGDLS and CDR2 is YYNGEE. Written as DNA, the CDR3 is TGTGCCAGCAGCACAAGACAGACCGGGGAGCTGTTTTTT. Translated: CASSTRQTGELFF.

This chain connects TRBV2 to TRBJ2-5; D unresolved. The CDR3 runs to 13 residues. Per germline, CDR1 SNHLY and CDR2 FYNNEI. Trimming took off 11 bases at V and 1 base at J, with 14 bases between the two ends. Written as DNA, the CDR3 is TGTGCCGCCCAACAAACTATCCAAGAGACCCAGTACTTC. Translation: CAAQQTIQETQYF.

This clone has a handful of counts. This sample also contains other DNA sequences that code for the same CDR3. The chain carries TRBV29-1 and TRBJ2-6; maybe TRBD2 (6 bases). V lost 2 bases and J lost 2, with 7 bases in between. The CDR3 contains 14 residues. The germline gives CDR1 SQVTM, CDR2 ANQGSEA. CDR3 nucleotides: TGCAGCGTTGAAACGGGAGCTGGGGCCAACGTCCTGACTTTC. It codes for CSVETGAGANVLTF.

This clone was counted between two and nine times. V is TRBV30 and J is TRBJ1-2; TRBD1 aligns across 8 bases. Per germline, CDR1 GTSNPN and CDR2 SVGIG (reference sequence). The CDR3 loop spans 13 amino acids. V trimming: 2 bases; J trimming: 8 bases; junction bases outside the gene matches: 7. For the CDR3, the DNA is TGTGCCTGGAGTTTCGCAGGGGGCGACGGCTACACCTTC. Translation: CAWSFAGGDGYTF.

For this clone: This specimen includes other DNA sequences encoding the same CDR3. This chain uses TRBV9 with TRBJ1-1, with D maybe TRBD1 (5 bases). The V end lost 0 bases, the J end lost 3 bases, and 12 bases lay between the germline ends. Germline V lookup: CDR1 SGDLS, CDR2 YYNGEE. This CDR3 contains 15 residues. CDR3 in DNA: TGTGCCAGCAGCGTAGATCCAGGGTCGGACACTGAAGCTTTCTTT. This codes for CASSVDPGSDTEAFF.

V is TRBV30 and J is TRBJ1-6, with 7 bases fitting TRBD1. The CDR3 is made up of 19 amino acids. Germline CDR1 and CDR2: GTSNPN and SVGIG (reference sequence). V shed 1 base and J 5 bases; nucleotides not matched to a gene: 17. The CDR3 region has the DNA TGTGCCTGGAGTGCCCTGGGGTTGGGACAGCCAGAGAATAATTCACCCCTCCACTTT. Its translation is CAWSALGLGQPENNSPLHF.

The V gene is TRBV13, the J gene TRBJ2-7; D perhaps matches TRBD2 (6 bases). Looked up from germline, CDR1 is PRHDT and CDR2 is FYEKMQ (reference sequence). This CDR3 spans 15 amino acids. Trimming took 5 bases from V and 6 from J, leaving 20 bases between them. CDR3 nucleotide sequence: TGTGCCAGCAGCCCGAGGTCGGGACTCCCTTTCGAGCAGTACTTC. This encodes CASSPRSGLPFEQYF.

J is TRBJ2-2 and V is TRBV6-5; D is unresolved. This CDR3 contains 12 residues. Germline CDR1 and CDR2: MNHEY and SVGAGI. V was cut by 4 bases and J by 6 bases, with 6 bases left in between. This CDR3 is CASSLIAGELFF. CDR3 in DNA: TGTGCCAGCAGTTTGATCGCCGGGGAGCTGTTTTTT.

In its sample, this clone was seen a few times. The chain employs TRBV5-1 and TRBJ1-2, with a weak D call TRBD1 (5 bases). Germline loops: CDR1 SGHRS, CDR2 YFSETQ. V was trimmed by 4 bases and J by 2 bases, leaving 15 bases between them. CDR3 size: 15 residues. The CDR3 spells CASSVVTQENYGYTF. The CDR3 DNA reads TGCGCCAGCAGCGTCGTTACACAGGAGAACTATGGCTACACCTTC.

The chain has TRBV6-1 and TRBJ1-2; D call uncertain. The germline CDR1 and CDR2 sequences are MNHNS and SASEGT. The V gene lost 2 bases and the J gene lost 12 bases, with 10 bases spanning the gap. The CDR3 has 11 residues. DNA of the CDR3: TGTGCCAGCAGTGAAAACTTACGGCACACCTTC. This codes for CASSENLRHTF.

This clone was detected only a few times. The chain is built from TRBV27 and TRBJ1-2; D unresolved. This CDR3 has 14 amino acids. V was trimmed by 3 bases and J by 4 bases, leaving 12 bases between them. Germline V lookup: CDR1 MNHEY, CDR2 SMNVEV (reference sequence). The DNA for the CDR3 is TGTGCCAGCAGTTTTGCCGGGATGGGCTATGGCTACACCTTC. Its protein is CASSFAGMGYGYTF.

Only one count was recorded for this clone. The rearrangement uses TRBV7-2 and TRBJ1-2; no clear D. V gave up 5 bases and J gave up 2 bases, with 12 bases separating them. Germline CDR1 is SGHTA and CDR2 is FQGNSA. The CDR3 spans 14 residues. The CDR3, as DNA: TGTGCCAGCAGCCGACGGGAGGGAAACTATGGCTACACCTTC. The encoded protein is CASSRREGNYGYTF.

This clone was recorded a few times. The chain combines TRBV29-1 with TRBJ1-2; TRBD1 agrees at 9 bases. The CDR3 covers 14 residues. J lost 2 bases, V lost 6 bases, and 7 bases had no gene match. Germline values: CDR1 SQVTM, CDR2 ANQGSEA. Here the CDR3 DNA reads TGCAGCGTGGAGAACAGGGGGCCCAACTATGGCTACACCTTC. This translates into CSVENRGPNYGYTF.